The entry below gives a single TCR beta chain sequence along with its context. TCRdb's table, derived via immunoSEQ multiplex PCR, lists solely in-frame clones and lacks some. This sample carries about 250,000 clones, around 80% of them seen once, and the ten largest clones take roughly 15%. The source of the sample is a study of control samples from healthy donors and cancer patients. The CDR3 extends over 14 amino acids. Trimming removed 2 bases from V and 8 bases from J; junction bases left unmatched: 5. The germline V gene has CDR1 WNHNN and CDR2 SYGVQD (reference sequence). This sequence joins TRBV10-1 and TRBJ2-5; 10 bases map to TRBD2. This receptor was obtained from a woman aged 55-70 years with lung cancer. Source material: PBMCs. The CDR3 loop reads CASSEPGLASTQYF. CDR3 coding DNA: TGCGCCAGCAGTGAGCCGGGACTAGCGAGTACCCAGTACTTC.